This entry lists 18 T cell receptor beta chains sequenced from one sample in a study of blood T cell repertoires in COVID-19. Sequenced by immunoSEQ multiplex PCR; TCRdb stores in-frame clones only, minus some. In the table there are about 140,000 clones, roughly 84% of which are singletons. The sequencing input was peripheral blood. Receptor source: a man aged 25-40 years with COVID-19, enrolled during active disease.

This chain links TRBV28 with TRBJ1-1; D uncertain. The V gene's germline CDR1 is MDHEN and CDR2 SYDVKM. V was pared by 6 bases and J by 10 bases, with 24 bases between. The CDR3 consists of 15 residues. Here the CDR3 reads CASSSISLFTLGAFF. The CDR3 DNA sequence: TGTGCCAGCAGCTCCATTTCCCTTTTCACCCTCGGAGCTTTCTTT.

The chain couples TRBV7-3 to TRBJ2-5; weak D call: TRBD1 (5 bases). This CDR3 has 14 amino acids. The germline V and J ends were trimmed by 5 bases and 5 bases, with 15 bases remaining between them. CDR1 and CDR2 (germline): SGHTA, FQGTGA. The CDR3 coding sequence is TGTGCCAGCAGCACCGGAACGGCAGGGGAGACCCAGTACTTC. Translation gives CASSTGTAGETQYF.

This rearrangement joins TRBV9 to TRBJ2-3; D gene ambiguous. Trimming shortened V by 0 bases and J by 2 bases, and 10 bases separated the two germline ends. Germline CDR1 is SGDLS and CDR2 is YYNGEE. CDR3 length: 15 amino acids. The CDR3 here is CASSVGPVPTDTQYF. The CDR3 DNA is TGTGCCAGCAGCGTAGGGCCAGTCCCCACAGATACGCAGTATTTT.

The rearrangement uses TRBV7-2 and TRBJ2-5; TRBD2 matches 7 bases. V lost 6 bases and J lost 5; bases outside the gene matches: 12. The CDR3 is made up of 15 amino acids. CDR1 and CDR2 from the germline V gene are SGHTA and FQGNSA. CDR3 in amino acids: CASRGGGGPRETQYF. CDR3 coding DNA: TGTGCCAGCAGGGGTGGGGGAGGGCCACGGGAGACCCAGTACTTC.

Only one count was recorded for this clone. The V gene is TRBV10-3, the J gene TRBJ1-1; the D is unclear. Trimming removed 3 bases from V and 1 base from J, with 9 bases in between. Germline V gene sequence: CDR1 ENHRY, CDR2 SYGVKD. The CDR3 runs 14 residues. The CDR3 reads CAISDPGRNTEAFF. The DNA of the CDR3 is TGTGCCATCAGTGATCCCGGGAGGAACACTGAAGCTTTCTTT.

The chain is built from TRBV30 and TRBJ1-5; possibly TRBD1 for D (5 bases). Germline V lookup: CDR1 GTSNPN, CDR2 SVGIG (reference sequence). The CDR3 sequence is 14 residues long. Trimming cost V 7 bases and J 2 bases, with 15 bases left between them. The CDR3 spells CASARGFGNQPQHF. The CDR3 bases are TGTGCCTCCGCTAGGGGTTTTGGCAATCAGCCCCAGCATTTT.

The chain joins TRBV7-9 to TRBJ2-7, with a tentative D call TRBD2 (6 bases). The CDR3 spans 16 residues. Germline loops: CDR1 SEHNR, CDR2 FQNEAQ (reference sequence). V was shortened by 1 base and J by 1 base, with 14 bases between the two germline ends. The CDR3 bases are TGTGCCAGCAGCTTAGGTGGAGGTGGGGGGTCCTACGAGCAGTACTTC. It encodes CASSLGGGGGSYEQYF.

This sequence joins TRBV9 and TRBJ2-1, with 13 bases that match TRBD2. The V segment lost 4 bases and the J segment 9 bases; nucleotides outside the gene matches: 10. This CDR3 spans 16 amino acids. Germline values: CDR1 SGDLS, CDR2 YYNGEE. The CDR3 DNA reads TGTGCCAGCAGCCCAAGGACTAGCGGGAGTCGAAGTGAGCAGTTCTTC. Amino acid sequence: CASSPRTSGSRSEQFF.

DNA for the CDR3: TGTGCCAGCAGTGGAACTGGGGGGGCAGGAAACACCATATATTTT. It yields the protein CASSGTGGAGNTIYF. The V gene is TRBV25-1, the J gene TRBJ1-3; TRBD1 is a possible D gene (6 bases). Germline loops: CDR1 MGHDK, CDR2 SYGVNS. The CDR3 covers 15 residues. V dropped 4 bases and J dropped 4 bases, with 14 bases sitting between them. The full variable domain, completed using reference TRBV25-1 and TRBJ1-3, is EADIYQTPRYLVIGTGKKITLECSQTMGHDKMYWYQQDPGMELHLIHYSYGVNSTEKGDLSSESTVSRIRTEHFPLTLESARPSHTSQYLCASSGTGGAGNTIYFGEGSWLTVV.

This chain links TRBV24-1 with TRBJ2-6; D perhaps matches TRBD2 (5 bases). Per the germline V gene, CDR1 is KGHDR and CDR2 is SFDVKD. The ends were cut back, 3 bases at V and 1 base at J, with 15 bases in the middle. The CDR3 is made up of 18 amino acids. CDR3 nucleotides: TGTGCCACCAGTGATCGTGGAGGCCCGGAGTCTGGGGCCAACGTCCTGACTTTC. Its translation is CATSDRGGPESGANVLTF.

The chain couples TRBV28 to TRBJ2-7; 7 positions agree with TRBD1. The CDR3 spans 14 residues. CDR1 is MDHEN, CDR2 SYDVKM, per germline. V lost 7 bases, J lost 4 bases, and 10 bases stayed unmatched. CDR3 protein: CASTSDRDRYEQYF. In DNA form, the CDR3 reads TGTGCCAGCACCTCAGACAGGGACCGTTACGAGCAGTACTTC. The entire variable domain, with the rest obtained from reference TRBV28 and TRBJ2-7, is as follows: DVKVTQSSRYLVKRTGEKVFLECVQDMDHENMFWYRQDPGLGLRLIYFSYDVKMKEKGDIPEGYSVSREKKERFSLILESASTNQTSMYLCASTSDRDRYEQYFGPGTRLTVT.

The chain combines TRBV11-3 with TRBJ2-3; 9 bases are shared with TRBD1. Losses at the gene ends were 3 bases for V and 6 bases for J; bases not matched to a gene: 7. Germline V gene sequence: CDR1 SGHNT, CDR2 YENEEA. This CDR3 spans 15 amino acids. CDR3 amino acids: CASSFRTGVLDTQYF. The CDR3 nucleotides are TGTGCCAGCAGCTTTAGGACAGGGGTGTTGGATACGCAGTATTTT. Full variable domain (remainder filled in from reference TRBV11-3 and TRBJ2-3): EAGVVQSPRYKIIEKKQPVAFWCNPISGHNTLYWYLQNLGQGPELLIRYENEEAVDDSQLPKDRFSAERLKGVDSTLKIQPAELGDSAVYLCASSFRTGVLDTQYFGPGTRLTVL.

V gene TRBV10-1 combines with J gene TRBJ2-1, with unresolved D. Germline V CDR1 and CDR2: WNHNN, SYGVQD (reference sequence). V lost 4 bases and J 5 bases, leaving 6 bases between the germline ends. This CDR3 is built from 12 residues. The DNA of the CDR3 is TGCGCCAGCAGTGGACACAACAATGAGCAGTTCTTC. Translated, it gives CASSGHNNEQFF.

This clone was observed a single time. For the CDR3, the DNA is TGTGCCAGCAAAGGGGCCATCCCGAGCACAGATACGCAGTATTTT. It translates to CASKGAIPSTDTQYF. The chain couples TRBV2 to TRBJ2-3, with D maybe TRBD1 (5 bases). V shed 7 bases and J shed 0 bases, with 14 bases lying between them. The germline V gene has CDR1 SNHLY and CDR2 FYNNEI. The length of the CDR3 is 15 residues.

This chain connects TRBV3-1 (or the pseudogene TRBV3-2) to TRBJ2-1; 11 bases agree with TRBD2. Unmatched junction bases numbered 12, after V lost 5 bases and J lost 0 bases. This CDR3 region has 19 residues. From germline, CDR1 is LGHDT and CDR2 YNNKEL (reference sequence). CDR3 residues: CASSFRLAGYRSSYNEQFF. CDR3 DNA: TGTGCCAGCAGCTTCCGACTAGCGGGATACCGTAGCTCCTACAATGAGCAGTTCTTC.

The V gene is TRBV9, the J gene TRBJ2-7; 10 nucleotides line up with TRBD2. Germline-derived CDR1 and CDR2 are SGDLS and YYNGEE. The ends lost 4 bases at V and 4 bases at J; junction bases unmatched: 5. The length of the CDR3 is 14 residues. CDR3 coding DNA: TGTGCCAGCAGCCCTAGCGGGAGCGATTACGAGCAGTACTTC. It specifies CASSPSGSDYEQYF.

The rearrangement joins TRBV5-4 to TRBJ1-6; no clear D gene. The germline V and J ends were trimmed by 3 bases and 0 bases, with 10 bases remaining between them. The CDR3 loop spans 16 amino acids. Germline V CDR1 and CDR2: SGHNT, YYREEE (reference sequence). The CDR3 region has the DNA TGTGCCAGCAGCTCGGGATCGAGCTCCTATAATTCACCCCTCCACTTT. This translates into CASSSGSSSYNSPLHF.

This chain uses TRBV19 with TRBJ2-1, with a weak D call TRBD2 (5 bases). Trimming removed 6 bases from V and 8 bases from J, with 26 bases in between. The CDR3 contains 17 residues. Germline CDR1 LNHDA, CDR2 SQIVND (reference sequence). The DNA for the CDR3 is TGTGCCAGTAGCGCAGCGGCTAGCCCGTTGGAGTGGGATGAGCAGTTCTTC. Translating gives CASSAAASPLEWDEQFF.